Listed below are T cell receptor beta chains from one sample, sequenced in a study of shared clonotypes between healthy human individuals. TCRdb's copy holds only in-frame clones and misses some; the assay was immunoSEQ multiplex PCR. In the table there are about 480,000 clones, 79% of which are singletons. What was sequenced was PBMCs. These receptors originate from a woman aged 40 to 50 in good health. Some clones in this sample may be carry-over from other donors' samples. Both conserved end residues are part of each CDR3. The order of the fields is clone size, J gene, V gene, D gene, CDR3 protein, CDR3 DNA. The D gene is left open where the match is weak. Only part of the rows carry a size: once, few, many, or a class if the clone is expanded.

abundance: .
j_gene: TRBJ2-1
v_gene: TRBV9
d_gene: .
CDR3aa: CASSVGAGTSYNEQFF
CDR3nt: TGTGCCAGCAGCGTAGGGGCAGGGACCTCCTACAATGAGCAGTTCTTC

abundance: .
j_gene: TRBJ2-3
v_gene: TRBV4-1
d_gene: .
CDR3aa: CASSQTNTQYF
CDR3nt: TGCGCCAGCAGCCAAACGAATACGCAGTATTTT

abundance: .
j_gene: TRBJ1-6
v_gene: TRBV28
d_gene: TRBD1
CDR3aa: CASSLDRGASPLHF
CDR3nt: TGTGCCAGCAGTTTGGACAGGGGAGCTTCACCCCTCCACTTT

abundance: .
j_gene: TRBJ2-7
v_gene: TRBV7-2
d_gene: .
CDR3aa: CASSSLGPTYEQYF
CDR3nt: TGTGCCAGCAGCTCCTTGGGCCCCACCTACGAGCAGTACTTC

abundance: once
j_gene: TRBJ2-1
v_gene: TRBV29-1
d_gene: TRBD1
CDR3aa: CSVTSVGGFGHEFF
CDR3nt: TGCAGCGTCACCAGTGTAGGGGGCTTTGGACATGAGTTCTTC

abundance: .
j_gene: TRBJ2-7
v_gene: TRBV27
d_gene: .
CDR3aa: CASSSRPPGGTHRGYEQYF
CDR3nt: TGTGCCAGCAGTTCCCGACCCCCGGGTGGGACCCACAGAGGCTACGAGCAGTACTTC

abundance: .
j_gene: TRBJ1-1
v_gene: TRBV6-5
d_gene: .
CDR3aa: CASSYSKGTTEAFF
CDR3nt: TGTGCCAGCAGTTACTCGAAAGGTACCACTGAAGCTTTCTTT

abundance: .
j_gene: TRBJ2-7
v_gene: TRBV6-1
d_gene: .
CDR3aa: CASSETITYEQYF
CDR3nt: TGTGCCAGCAGTGAAACAATCACCTACGAGCAGTACTTC

abundance: many
j_gene: TRBJ1-4
v_gene: TRBV6-4
d_gene: TRBD1
CDR3aa: CASSEVGGQGEKLFF
CDR3nt: TGTGCCAGCAGTGAGGTGGGGGGACAGGGTGAAAAACTGTTTTTT

abundance: few
j_gene: TRBJ1-1
v_gene: TRBV18
d_gene: .
CDR3aa: CASSLQGNTEAFF
CDR3nt: TGTGCCAGCTCTCTACAGGGGAACACTGAAGCTTTCTTT

abundance: .
j_gene: TRBJ2-1
v_gene: TRBV6-6
d_gene: TRBD1
CDR3aa: CASSYGAGGQNEQFF
CDR3nt: TGTGCCAGCAGTTACGGGGCAGGGGGCCAGAATGAGCAGTTCTTC

abundance: .
j_gene: TRBJ2-7
v_gene: TRBV27
d_gene: .
CDR3aa: CASSWSGRFSYEQYF
CDR3nt: TGTGCCAGCAGTTGGTCAGGACGTTTTTCCTACGAGCAGTACTTC

abundance: .
j_gene: TRBJ2-1
v_gene: TRBV5-1
d_gene: TRBD2
CDR3aa: CASSWSSGSRNEQFF
CDR3nt: TGCGCCAGCAGCTGGAGTAGCGGGAGTAGGAATGAGCAGTTCTTC

abundance: few
j_gene: TRBJ1-2
v_gene: TRBV29-1
d_gene: TRBD1
CDR3aa: CSVRQGENYGYTF
CDR3nt: TGCAGCGTGAGACAGGGAGAAAACTATGGCTACACCTTC

abundance: .
j_gene: TRBJ2-2
v_gene: TRBV11-2
d_gene: .
CDR3aa: CASSPLGSAGWSGELFF
CDR3nt: TGTGCCAGCAGCCCTCTCGGGAGTGCAGGTTGGAGCGGGGAGCTGTTTTTT

abundance: .
j_gene: TRBJ1-5
v_gene: TRBV29-1
d_gene: .
CDR3aa: CSVDKQGGYQPQHF
CDR3nt: TGCAGCGTTGATAAACAGGGTGGGTATCAGCCCCAGCATTTT

abundance: .
j_gene: TRBJ2-1
v_gene: TRBV15
d_gene: TRBD2
CDR3aa: CATSSATSGSYNEQFF
CDR3nt: TGTGCCACCAGCAGCGCCACTAGCGGGAGCTACAATGAGCAGTTCTTC

abundance: few
j_gene: TRBJ2-5
v_gene: TRBV6-5
d_gene: .
CDR3aa: CASSYSRTLETQYF
CDR3nt: TGTGCCAGCAGTTACTCGCGGACTTTAGAGACCCAGTACTTC

abundance: .
j_gene: TRBJ2-1
v_gene: TRBV9
d_gene: .
CDR3aa: CASSVRGESYNEQFF
CDR3nt: TGTGCCAGCAGCGTAAGGGGGGAGAGTTACAATGAGCAGTTCTTC

abundance: .
j_gene: TRBJ1-4
v_gene: TRBV30
d_gene: .
CDR3aa: CAWSSDRSVRRDNEKLFF
CDR3nt: TGTGCCTGGAGTAGCGACAGAAGCGTCCGTCGGGATAATGAAAAACTGTTTTTT

abundance: many
j_gene: TRBJ2-6
v_gene: TRBV4-3
d_gene: TRBD1
CDR3aa: CASSQESGGTGANVLTF
CDR3nt: TGCGCCAGCAGCCAAGAGTCAGGGGGCACTGGGGCCAACGTCCTGACTTTC

abundance: many
j_gene: TRBJ2-1
v_gene: TRBV28
d_gene: TRBD2
CDR3aa: CASSFALAGGYNEQFF
CDR3nt: TGTGCCAGCAGTTTTGCACTAGCGGGAGGATACAATGAGCAGTTCTTC

abundance: .
j_gene: TRBJ2-3
v_gene: TRBV30
d_gene: TRBD2
CDR3aa: CAWSQGTSGRLGTDTQYF
CDR3nt: TGTGCCTGGAGTCAGGGGACTAGCGGGAGATTAGGAACAGATACGCAGTATTTT

abundance: .
j_gene: TRBJ2-2
v_gene: TRBV14
d_gene: .
CDR3aa: CASSGAYNTGELFF
CDR3nt: TGTGCCAGCAGTGGGGCCTATAACACCGGGGAGCTGTTTTTT

abundance: .
j_gene: TRBJ2-2
v_gene: TRBV27
d_gene: .
CDR3aa: CASSLQLQGTGELFF
CDR3nt: TGTGCCAGCAGTTTACAACTTCAGGGGACCGGGGAGCTGTTTTTT

abundance: .
j_gene: TRBJ2-1
v_gene: TRBV28
d_gene: .
CDR3aa: CASSPPGYEQFF
CDR3nt: TGTGCCAGCAGTCCTCCAGGGTATGAGCAGTTCTTC

abundance: .
j_gene: TRBJ1-5
v_gene: TRBV19
d_gene: .
CDR3aa: CASSTPGRGNQPQHF
CDR3nt: TGTGCCAGTAGTACCCCGGGGAGGGGAAATCAGCCCCAGCATTTT

abundance: .
j_gene: TRBJ2-1
v_gene: TRBV4-2
d_gene: TRBD2
CDR3aa: CASSQAGRGRLSSGDSYNEQFF
CDR3nt: TGTGCCAGCAGCCAAGCGGGCAGGGGAAGGCTGTCTAGCGGGGATTCCTACAATGAGCAGTTCTTC

abundance: once
j_gene: TRBJ2-7
v_gene: TRBV7-3
d_gene: .
CDR3aa: CASSRRPGAEQYF
CDR3nt: TGTGCCAGCAGCAGGCGCCCAGGGGCCGAGCAGTACTTC

abundance: .
j_gene: TRBJ2-7
v_gene: TRBV19
d_gene: .
CDR3aa: CAGDDYYEQYF
CDR3nt: TGTGCCGGGGACGATTACTACGAGCAGTACTTC

abundance: .
j_gene: TRBJ2-5
v_gene: TRBV6-1
d_gene: TRBD2
CDR3aa: CASRPASGAQETQYF
CDR3nt: TGTGCCAGCAGACCAGCTAGCGGGGCCCAAGAGACCCAGTACTTC

abundance: .
j_gene: TRBJ2-3
v_gene: TRBV5-1
d_gene: .
CDR3aa: CASRPQAETTDTQYF
CDR3nt: TGCGCCAGTCGCCCACAAGCGGAAACCACAGATACGCAGTATTTT

abundance: .
j_gene: TRBJ1-5
v_gene: TRBV10-3
d_gene: TRBD1
CDR3aa: CAISQTGGSDQPQHF
CDR3nt: TGTGCCATCAGCCAGACAGGGGGGAGCGATCAGCCCCAGCATTTT

abundance: few
j_gene: TRBJ1-1
v_gene: TRBV7-9
d_gene: .
CDR3aa: CASRAPPSQGHTEAFF
CDR3nt: TGTGCCAGCAGAGCTCCCCCCTCGCAGGGACATACTGAAGCTTTCTTT

abundance: .
j_gene: TRBJ2-7
v_gene: TRBV7-9
d_gene: TRBD1
CDR3aa: CASSLDDRVYPQGNYEQYF
CDR3nt: TGTGCCAGCAGCTTAGATGACAGGGTCTATCCTCAGGGGAATTACGAGCAGTACTTC

abundance: .
j_gene: TRBJ1-6
v_gene: TRBV2
d_gene: .
CDR3aa: CASSRPITLDSPLHF
CDR3nt: TGTGCCAGCAGTAGGCCCATCACTCTGGATTCACCCCTCCACTTT

abundance: .
j_gene: TRBJ1-2
v_gene: TRBV10-3
d_gene: .
CDR3aa: CAISEGGRGYTF
CDR3nt: TGTGCCATCAGTGAGGGGGGTCGAGGCTACACCTTC

abundance: .
j_gene: TRBJ2-2
v_gene: TRBV11-2
d_gene: TRBD2
CDR3aa: CASSPPLAGVLATGELFF
CDR3nt: TGTGCCAGCAGCCCGCCCCTAGCGGGAGTACTGGCGACCGGGGAGCTGTTTTTT

abundance: .
j_gene: TRBJ2-1
v_gene: TRBV19
d_gene: TRBD2
CDR3aa: CASSMKRLAAVDEQFF
CDR3nt: TGTGCCAGTAGTATGAAACGCCTAGCGGCCGTCGATGAGCAGTTCTTC

abundance: .
j_gene: TRBJ1-4
v_gene: TRBV10-3
d_gene: .
CDR3aa: CAIAPRGDNNEKLFF
CDR3nt: TGTGCCATCGCCCCCCGGGGGGACAATAATGAAAAACTGTTTTTT

abundance: few
j_gene: TRBJ1-6
v_gene: TRBV5-6
d_gene: TRBD1
CDR3aa: CASSLGTGSDNSPLHF
CDR3nt: TGTGCCAGCAGCTTGGGGACAGGGTCCGATAATTCACCCCTCCACTTT

abundance: .
j_gene: TRBJ2-1
v_gene: TRBV28
d_gene: TRBD2
CDR3aa: CATQGASGLDWNEQFF
CDR3nt: TGTGCCACCCAGGGAGCTAGCGGGCTGGATTGGAATGAGCAGTTCTTC

abundance: .
j_gene: TRBJ2-5
v_gene: TRBV5-1
d_gene: .
CDR3aa: CASRVAGSGAETQYF
CDR3nt: TGCGCCAGTAGGGTAGCGGGCTCGGGGGCAGAGACCCAGTACTTC

abundance: .
j_gene: TRBJ2-3
v_gene: TRBV5-1
d_gene: TRBD2
CDR3aa: CASSPGLASDTQYF
CDR3nt: TGCGCCAGCAGCCCGGGACTAGCCAGCGATACGCAGTATTTT

abundance: .
j_gene: TRBJ2-5
v_gene: TRBV5-1
d_gene: TRBD2
CDR3aa: CASSLSFQGGVETQYF
CDR3nt: TGCGCCAGCAGCTTGTCTTTTCAGGGAGGGGTAGAGACCCAGTACTTC

abundance: .
j_gene: TRBJ1-4
v_gene: TRBV19
d_gene: .
CDR3aa: CASSSSFGGEKLFF
CDR3nt: TGTGCCAGTAGTTCTTCTTTTGGTGGTGAAAAACTGTTTTTT

abundance: few
j_gene: TRBJ2-1
v_gene: TRBV2
d_gene: TRBD2
CDR3aa: CASNREASYNEQFF
CDR3nt: TGTGCCAGCAATCGGGAGGCCTCCTACAATGAGCAGTTCTTC

abundance: few
j_gene: TRBJ2-1
v_gene: TRBV12-5
d_gene: .
CDR3aa: CASGLVYNEQFF
CDR3nt: TGTGCTAGTGGTTTGGTATACAATGAGCAGTTCTTC

abundance: .
j_gene: TRBJ1-2
v_gene: TRBV10-3
d_gene: .
CDR3aa: CAIGESGGGLVGYTF
CDR3nt: TGTGCCATCGGTGAGTCGGGTGGGGGGCTCGTTGGCTACACCTTC

abundance: .
j_gene: TRBJ2-7
v_gene: TRBV15
d_gene: .
CDR3aa: CATSRRQVGSGEQYF
CDR3nt: TGTGCCACCAGCAGGCGACAGGTAGGCTCGGGAGAGCAGTACTTC

abundance: .
j_gene: TRBJ2-2
v_gene: TRBV4-2
d_gene: .
CDR3aa: CASSQVRLAYTGELFF
CDR3nt: TGTGCCAGCAGCCAAGTAAGGCTAGCGTACACCGGGGAGCTGTTTTTT

abundance: .
j_gene: TRBJ1-4
v_gene: TRBV27
d_gene: .
CDR3aa: CASSFTGTDEKLFF
CDR3nt: TGTGCCAGCAGTTTCACAGGGACGGATGAAAAACTGTTTTTT

abundance: .
j_gene: TRBJ2-7
v_gene: TRBV6-5
d_gene: TRBD1
CDR3aa: CASSLGQDRTYEQYF
CDR3nt: TGTGCCAGCAGTTTAGGACAGGACCGAACCTACGAGCAGTACTTC

abundance: few
j_gene: TRBJ2-3
v_gene: TRBV5-1
d_gene: TRBD2
CDR3aa: CASSLVSGGPNTQYF
CDR3nt: TGCGCCAGCAGCTTGGTGTCGGGAGGGCCAAATACGCAGTATTTT